This T cell receptor beta chain appears in the sequencing data of a study of cytomegalovirus exposure and HLA in healthy donors. The PCR contained 60 Vbeta and 13 Jbeta primers. Libraries were prepared by immunoSEQ multiplex PCR; TCRdb keeps only in-frame clonotypes and omits some of them. This table holds about 120,000 clones. Donors likely had unrecorded immune exposures despite being nominally healthy when sampled. CDR3 length: 11 amino acids. Trimming removed 3 bases from V and 5 bases from J, with 5 bases in between. The germline gives CDR1 MDHEN, CDR2 SYDVKM. The origin of this receptor is a man aged 35-49 years in good health and CMV-seropositive. Sequencing was carried out using PBMCs. V usage is TRBV28 and J usage is TRBJ2-7; D unclear. CDR3 loop: CASSFVHEQYF. The CDR3 nucleotides read TGTGCCAGCAGTTTCGTCCACGAGCAGTACTTC.